This entry concerns a single T cell receptor (beta chain). Its antigen remains unidentified. These data originate in a study of cytomegalovirus exposure and HLA in healthy donors. Both 60 Vbeta primers and 13 Jbeta primers went into the PCR. Some clones are missing from TCRdb's copy, which holds only in-frame ones; the method was immunoSEQ multiplex PCR. The sample holds 200,000 or so clones, roughly 90% seen once. The study, taken as a whole, reports: Most TCRs appeared rarely, but some public TCRs recurred in many donors. Several of the most significant clusters were apparently associated with common viral pathogens in a later analysis. Prior analysis indicated that the majority of TCR beta V segments exhibited productivity approximately 87% or approximately 30% of the time. The analysis excluded some indistinguishable V segments, including TRBV6-2 and TRBV6-3.

Trimming took 5 bases from V and 2 from J, leaving 13 bases between them. There are 15 residues in the CDR3. CDR1 is SGHNT, CDR2 YENEEA, per germline. The sequence derives from a girl under three years old in good health and CMV-seronegative. What was sequenced was PBMCs. The chain combines TRBV11-3 with TRBJ2-1, with D possibly matching TRBD2 (5 bases). In DNA, the CDR3 is TGTGCCAGCAGCCCGGACTCTACGACCTACAATGAGCAGTTCTTC. Translated, it gives CASSPDSTTYNEQFF. The variable domain in full, completed from reference TRBV11-3 and TRBJ2-1, reads EAGVVQSPRYKIIEKKQPVAFWCNPISGHNTLYWYLQNLGQGPELLIRYENEEAVDDSQLPKDRFSAERLKGVDSTLKIQPAELGDSAVYLCASSPDSTTYNEQFFGPGTRLTVL.